These 20 T cell receptor beta chains share one sample of origin, sequenced in a study of T-cell reconstitution after alpha-beta-depleted transplantation in children (TCRdb year 2016). Per the publication, the treatment or condition label means: allogeneic hematopoietic cell transplantation with graft depleted of TCRalphabeta T cells and CD19 B cells. Library creation used PCR. The sequencing machine was an Illumina HiSeq 2500. To normalize quantification of the TCRbeta repertoire, the TCR libraries were built with molecular barcoding that relied on unique molecular identifiers. TCRdb reprocessed the public reads (quality trimming at Q25 with fastp, clone calling with MiXCR) and kept in-frame beta chains. CDR3 protein sequences are deduplicated, and each keeps its most common genes and DNA. This sample comprises about 580,000 distinct CDR3 sequences, roughly 24% of them detected only once. In total, the top ten clones hold approximately 14% of the sample.

Sequences were derived from PBMCs, mostly from graft donor cells, sampled 360 days after TCRalphabeta/CD19-depleted stem cell transplant. These receptors were taken from a boy under two years old who had a stem cell transplant for acute myeloid leukemia, so the T cells may come from the graft donor.

This clonotype showed up many times. The chain uses TRBV6-5 and TRBJ2-7; possibly TRBD1 for D (6 bases). Trimming took 5 bases from V and 2 from J, leaving 13 bases between them. Germline loops: CDR1 MNHEY, CDR2 SVGAGI. There are 14 residues in the CDR3. Here the CDR3 reads CASSPSGAPYEQYF. The CDR3 DNA is TGTGCCAGCAGTCCCTCAGGGGCACCCTACGAGCAGTACTTC.

The sample holds a few counts of this clonotype. This chain connects TRBV20-1 to TRBJ2-5, with 11 bases identical to TRBD2. The J segment lost 2 bases and the V segment lost 4 bases, leaving 15 bases of the junction unmatched. This CDR3 contains 18 residues. Germline CDR1 and CDR2: DFQATT and SNEGSKA (reference sequence). CDR3 loop: CSAIRQTSGDEQQETQYF. CDR3 nucleotides: TGCAGTGCTATCAGGCAGACTAGCGGGGACGAACAACAAGAGACCCAGTACTTC.

This chain joins TRBV15 and TRBJ2-5; D uncertain. This CDR3 is 15 amino acids long. Germline loops: CDR1 LNHNV, CDR2 YYDKDF (reference sequence). Trimming shortened V by 0 bases and J by 5 bases, and 13 bases separated the two germline ends. The chain's CDR3 is CATSRDKGRWETQYF. CDR3 in DNA: TGTGCCACCAGCAGAGATAAAGGCCGCTGGGAGACCCAGTACTTC. Based on the CDR3 plus reference TRBV15 and TRBJ2-5, the full variable domain is DAMVIQNPRYQVTQFGKPVTLSCSQTLNHNVMYWYQQKSSQAPKLLFHYYDKDFNNEADTPDNFQSRRPNTSFCFLDIRSPGLGDTAMYLCATSRDKGRWETQYFGPGTRLLVL.

At least ten counts were recorded for this clonotype. This chain connects TRBV7-2 to TRBJ2-7; D perhaps matches TRBD2 (6 bases). Trimming pared 1 base from V and 0 bases from J, leaving 13 bases between. CDR1 is SGHTA, CDR2 FQGNSA, per germline. The CDR3 has 16 residues. CDR3: CASSLGRGTSSYEQYV. DNA of the CDR3: TGTGCCAGCAGCTTAGGGCGCGGGACGAGCTCCTACGAGCAGTACGTC.

This rearrangement joins TRBV5-1 to TRBJ1-4, with D possibly matching TRBD1 (6 bases). The germline V and J ends were trimmed by 0 bases and 6 bases, with 15 bases remaining between them. The CDR3 extends over 16 amino acids. Germline V gene lookup returns CDR1 SGHRS and CDR2 YFSETQ. CDR3 amino acids: CASSLAGEAGDEKLFF. CDR3 nucleotides: TGCGCCAGCAGCTTGGCCGGCGAGGCAGGGGATGAAAAACTGTTTTTT.

The gene calls are TRBV24-1 and TRBJ2-2, with D possibly TRBD2 on 7 matching bases. The germline V and J ends were trimmed by 4 bases and 2 bases, with 16 bases remaining between them. The CDR3 sequence is 17 residues long. Germline CDR1 reads KGHDR; CDR2 reads SFDVKD. CDR3 DNA sequence: TGTGCCACCAGTGACCCAAGGGGGGGAGCCAACACCGGGGAGCTGTTTTTT. This sequence encodes CATSDPRGGANTGELFF.

This clonotype was observed many times. The chain combines TRBV29-1 with TRBJ1-1; D is unresolved. This CDR3 has 12 amino acids. Trimming shortened V by 4 bases and J by 1 base, and 7 bases separated the two germline ends. From germline, CDR1 is SQVTM and CDR2 ANQGSEA. Written as DNA, the CDR3 is TGCAGCGTTGCTCCCAAGAACACTGAAGCTTTCTTT. Translating gives CSVAPKNTEAFF.

This chain uses TRBV11-2 with TRBJ2-5; no firm D call. V gave up 4 bases and J gave up 9 bases, with 18 bases separating them. Germline assignment: CDR1 SGHAT and CDR2 FQNNGV. This CDR3 spans 14 amino acids. The CDR3 loop is CASSSAVPPVSQYF. CDR3 sequence (DNA): TGTGCCAGCAGCTCCGCGGTCCCCCCAGTTTCCCAGTACTTC.

This clonotype showed up just a few times. The chain uses TRBV12-3 or TRBV12-4 and TRBJ2-3, with 12 bases identical to TRBD2. This CDR3 comprises 18 residues. Germline trimming cut 6 bases from V and 8 bases from J; bases unmatched to any gene: 18. DNA of the CDR3: TGTGCCAGCAGCCCCACTAGCGGGGGGAGTTGGCACGATAGTACGCAGTATTTT. Translating gives CASSPTSGGSWHDSTQYF.

This clonotype has a handful of counts. The V call is TRBV20-1, the J call TRBJ2-2; no clear D gene. CDR1 is DFQATT, CDR2 SNEGSKA, per germline (reference sequence). The V end lost 3 bases, the J end lost 10 bases, and 12 bases lay between the germline ends. The CDR3 is 12 residues long. CDR3 sequence (DNA): TGCAGTGCTAGCCTTGGGCCCCAGGAGCTGTTTTTT. Translating it yields CSASLGPQELFF.

The V and J genes are TRBV20-1 and TRBJ2-3; D is perhaps TRBD2 (6 bases). The CDR3 covers 16 residues. Germline assignment: CDR1 DFQATT and CDR2 SNEGSKA (reference sequence). Trimming stripped 7 bases from V and 0 bases from J, with 20 bases between. The CDR3 loop reads CSVEGGAGLSTDTQYF. CDR3 in DNA: TGCAGTGTCGAGGGCGGGGCCGGCCTCAGCACAGATACGCAGTATTTT.

There are many counts of this clonotype. The chain couples TRBV6-6 to TRBJ2-1; D gene ambiguous. Germline loops: CDR1 MNHNY, CDR2 SVGAGI (reference sequence). Trimming removed 8 bases from V and 0 bases from J, with 14 bases in between. This CDR3 is 15 amino acids long. The CDR3 loop is CASGSGSSSYNEQFF. CDR3 in DNA: TGTGCCAGCGGTTCAGGTTCTAGCTCCTACAATGAGCAGTTCTTC.

This clonotype was counted between two and nine times. The rearrangement uses TRBV20-1 and TRBJ2-7; possibly TRBD2 for D (5 bases). Germline-derived CDR1 and CDR2 are DFQATT and SNEGSKA (reference sequence). V was shortened by 4 bases and J by 5 bases, with 6 bases between the two germline ends. This CDR3 comprises 10 residues. The CDR3 loop is CSAKRDEQYV. The CDR3 DNA reads TGCAGTGCTAAGAGGGACGAGCAGTACGTC.

At least ten counts were recorded for this clonotype. CDR3 residues: CASSFRGGGNNEQFF. As DNA, the CDR3 is TGTGCCAGCAGTTTTCGAGGCGGGGGGAACAATGAGCAGTTCTTC. The genes are TRBV12-3 or TRBV12-4 and TRBJ2-1, with 8 nucleotides matching TRBD2. With 3 bases clipped from V and 5 bases from J, the junction kept 6 bases outside the gene matches. The CDR3 totals 15 residues.

This chain uses TRBV9 with TRBJ1-2; TRBD1 matches 9 bases. Germline trimming cut 4 bases from V and 3 bases from J; bases unmatched to any gene: 4. This CDR3 is 14 amino acids long. Germline lookup yields CDR1 SGDLS and CDR2 YYNGEE. The CDR3 is CASSKRQGDYGYTF. Written as DNA, the CDR3 is TGTGCCAGCAGCAAGAGACAGGGGGACTATGGCTACACCTTC.

This rearrangement joins TRBV6-1 to TRBJ2-7; perhaps TRBD2 as D (5 bases). The CDR3 spans 14 residues. Germline CDR1 MNHNS, CDR2 SASEGT. The CDR3, as DNA: TGTGCCTGCAGTACCCGGGGTTCCCTAAGCGAGCAGTACGTC. Protein: CACSTRGSLSEQYV.

The chain recombines TRBV5-5 with TRBJ1-6, with D perhaps TRBD1 (5 bases). This CDR3 comprises 15 residues. With 4 bases removed from V and 11 bases from J, the gap between germline ends came to 19 bases. Germline V gene lookup returns CDR1 SGHKS and CDR2 YYEKEE (reference sequence). As DNA, the CDR3 is TGTGCCAGCAGCCGAAACGGACATAGCCGGACACCCCTCCACTTT. This encodes CASSRNGHSRTPLHF.

In this sample, this clonotype turned up a few times. The genes are TRBV7-2 and TRBJ2-5; D unclear. V dropped 2 bases and J dropped 3 bases, with 7 bases sitting between them. The CDR3 runs to 13 residues. The germline V gene encodes CDR1 SGHTA and CDR2 FQGNSA. The CDR3, as DNA: TGTGCCAGCAGCTTATCACAGAAAGAGACCCAGTACTTC. Its translation is CASSLSQKETQYF.

This clonotype occurred many times. This chain joins TRBV20-1 and TRBJ2-1; D is perhaps TRBD2 (7 bases). V lost 3 bases and J 14 bases, leaving 23 bases between the germline ends. Germline CDR1 and CDR2: DFQATT and SNEGSKA (reference sequence). The CDR3 runs 14 residues. The chain's CDR3 is CSARKRGGHQREFF. The DNA for the CDR3 is TGCAGTGCTAGGAAGAGGGGGGGACACCAGAGAGAGTTCTTC.

V is TRBV5-1 and J is TRBJ2-7, with D unresolved. Germline-derived CDR1 and CDR2 are SGHRS and YFSETQ. V lost 3 bases and J 2 bases, leaving 15 bases between the germline ends. This CDR3 has 15 amino acids. CDR3: CASSSTGFGAYEQYF. As DNA, the CDR3 is TGCGCCAGCAGCTCAACCGGGTTTGGTGCCTACGAGCAGTACTTC.